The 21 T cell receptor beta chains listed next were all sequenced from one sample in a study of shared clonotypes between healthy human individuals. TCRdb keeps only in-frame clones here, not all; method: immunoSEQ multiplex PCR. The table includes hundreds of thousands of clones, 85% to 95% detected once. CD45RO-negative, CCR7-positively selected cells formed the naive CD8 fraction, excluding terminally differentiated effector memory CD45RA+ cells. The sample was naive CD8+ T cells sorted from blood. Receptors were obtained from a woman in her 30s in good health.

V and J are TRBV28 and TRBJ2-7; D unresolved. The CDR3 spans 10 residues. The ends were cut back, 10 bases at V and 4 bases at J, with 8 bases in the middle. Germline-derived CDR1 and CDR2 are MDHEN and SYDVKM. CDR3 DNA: TGTGCCACCCTATATTACGAGCAGTACTTC. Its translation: CATLYYEQYF.

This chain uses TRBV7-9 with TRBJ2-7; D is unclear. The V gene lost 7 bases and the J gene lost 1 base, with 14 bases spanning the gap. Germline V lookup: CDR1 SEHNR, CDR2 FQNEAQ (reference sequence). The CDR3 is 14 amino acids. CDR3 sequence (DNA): TGTGCCAGCACCGCAAGGGCTACGTCCTACGAGCAGTACTTC. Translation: CASTARATSYEQYF.

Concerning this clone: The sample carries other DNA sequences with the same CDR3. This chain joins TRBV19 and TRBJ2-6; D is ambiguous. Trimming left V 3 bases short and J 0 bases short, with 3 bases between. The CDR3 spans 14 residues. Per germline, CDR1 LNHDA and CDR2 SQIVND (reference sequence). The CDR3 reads CASSIYSGANVLTF. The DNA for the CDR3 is TGTGCCAGTAGTATCTACTCTGGGGCCAACGTCCTGACTTTC.

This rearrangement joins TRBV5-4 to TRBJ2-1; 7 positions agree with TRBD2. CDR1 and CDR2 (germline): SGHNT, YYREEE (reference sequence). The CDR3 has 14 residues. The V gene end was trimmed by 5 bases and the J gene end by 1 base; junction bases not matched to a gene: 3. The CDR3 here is CASRLAESYNEQFF. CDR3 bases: TGTGCCAGCAGGCTAGCGGAGTCCTACAATGAGCAGTTCTTC.

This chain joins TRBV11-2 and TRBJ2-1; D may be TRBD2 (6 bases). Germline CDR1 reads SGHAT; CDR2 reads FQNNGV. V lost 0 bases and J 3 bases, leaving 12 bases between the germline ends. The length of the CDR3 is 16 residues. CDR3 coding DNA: TGTGCCAGCAGCTTAGAGGGCCTAGCGTACTACAATGAGCAGTTCTTC. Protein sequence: CASSLEGLAYYNEQFF.

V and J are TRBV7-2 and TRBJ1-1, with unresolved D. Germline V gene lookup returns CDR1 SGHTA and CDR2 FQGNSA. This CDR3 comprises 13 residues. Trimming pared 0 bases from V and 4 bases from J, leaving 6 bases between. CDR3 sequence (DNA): TGTGCCAGCAGCTTAGCGGTGGTCACTGAAGCTTTCTTT. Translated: CASSLAVVTEAFF.

The CDR3 DNA reads TGTGCCAGAAGAACGGGAGCGGGAGGCCGAAACAATGAGCAGTTCTTC. Translation: CARRTGAGGRNNEQFF. The chain couples TRBV27 to TRBJ2-1; 9 bases agree with TRBD2. V trimming: 9 bases; J trimming: 5 bases; junction bases outside the gene matches: 14. Per germline, CDR1 MNHEY and CDR2 SMNVEV (reference sequence). The CDR3 spans 16 residues.

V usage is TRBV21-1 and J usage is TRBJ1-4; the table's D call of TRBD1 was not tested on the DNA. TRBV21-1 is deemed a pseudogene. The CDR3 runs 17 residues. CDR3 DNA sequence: TGTGCCAGCAGCAAAGTTCTAAAGGGAAGAAAGGGGGAAAAACTGTTTTTT. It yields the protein CASSKVLKGRKGEKLFF.

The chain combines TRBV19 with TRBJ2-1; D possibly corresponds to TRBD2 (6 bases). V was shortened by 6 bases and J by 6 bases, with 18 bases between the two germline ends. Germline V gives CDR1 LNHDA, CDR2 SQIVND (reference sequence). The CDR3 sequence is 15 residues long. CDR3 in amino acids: CASRDARPGGNEQFF. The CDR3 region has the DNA TGTGCCAGTAGGGATGCGAGGCCCGGGGGCAATGAGCAGTTCTTC.

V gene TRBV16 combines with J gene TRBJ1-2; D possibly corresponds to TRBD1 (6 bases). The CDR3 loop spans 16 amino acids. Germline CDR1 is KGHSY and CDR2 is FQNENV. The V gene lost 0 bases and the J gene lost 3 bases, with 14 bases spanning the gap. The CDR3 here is CASSQSPWTEDYGYTF. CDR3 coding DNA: TGTGCCAGCAGCCAATCGCCCTGGACAGAAGACTATGGCTACACCTTC.

The CDR3 nucleotides are TGTGCCAGCAGTTTAGGATCCGGGGACCTATGCGAGCAGTACTTC. It is translated as CASSLGSGDLCEQYF. V is TRBV6-6 and J is TRBJ2-7, with D perhaps given as TRBD1 or TRBD2 (5 bases each). V gave up 4 bases and J gave up 6 bases, with 19 bases separating them. The CDR3 length is 15 residues. The germline gives CDR1 MNHNY, CDR2 SVGAGI (reference sequence).

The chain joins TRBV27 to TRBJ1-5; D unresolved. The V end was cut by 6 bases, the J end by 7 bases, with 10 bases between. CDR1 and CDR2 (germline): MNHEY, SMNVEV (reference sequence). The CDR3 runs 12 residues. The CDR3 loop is CASSVFGQPQHF. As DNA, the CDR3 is TGTGCCAGCAGCGTTTTCGGGCAGCCCCAGCATTTT.

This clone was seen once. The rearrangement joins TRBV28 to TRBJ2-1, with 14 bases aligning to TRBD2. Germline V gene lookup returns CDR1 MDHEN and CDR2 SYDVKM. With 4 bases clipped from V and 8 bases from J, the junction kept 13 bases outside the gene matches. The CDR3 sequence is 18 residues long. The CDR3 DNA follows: TGTGCCAGCAGTTCCTTTCGCGGGACTAGCGGGAGTCCCTATGAGCAGTTCTTC. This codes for CASSSFRGTSGSPYEQFF.

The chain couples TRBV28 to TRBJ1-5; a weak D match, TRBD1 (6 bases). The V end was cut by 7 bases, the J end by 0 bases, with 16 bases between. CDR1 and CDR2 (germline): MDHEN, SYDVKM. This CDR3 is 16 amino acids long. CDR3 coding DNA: TGTGCCAGCAACCCCGCCGGGACACGTAGCAATCAGCCCCAGCATTTT. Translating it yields CASNPAGTRSNQPQHF.

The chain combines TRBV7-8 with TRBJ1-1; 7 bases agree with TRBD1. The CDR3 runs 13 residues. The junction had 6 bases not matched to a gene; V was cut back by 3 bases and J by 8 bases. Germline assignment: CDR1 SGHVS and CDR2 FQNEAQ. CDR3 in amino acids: CASSLTGLTEAFF. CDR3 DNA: TGTGCCAGCAGCTTGACAGGGCTGACGGAAGCTTTCTTT.

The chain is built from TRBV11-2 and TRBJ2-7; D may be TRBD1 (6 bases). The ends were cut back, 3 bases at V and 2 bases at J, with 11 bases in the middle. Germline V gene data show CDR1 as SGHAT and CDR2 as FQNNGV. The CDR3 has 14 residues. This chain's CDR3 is CASSFMQGTYEQYF. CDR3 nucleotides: TGTGCCAGCAGCTTTATGCAGGGGACCTACGAGCAGTACTTC. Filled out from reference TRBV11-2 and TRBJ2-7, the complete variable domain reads EAGVAQSPRYKIIEKRQSVAFWCNPISGHATLYWYQQILGQGPKLLIQFQNNGVVDDSQLPKDRFSAERLKGVDSTLKIQPAKLEDSAVYLCASSFMQGTYEQYFGPGTRLTVT.

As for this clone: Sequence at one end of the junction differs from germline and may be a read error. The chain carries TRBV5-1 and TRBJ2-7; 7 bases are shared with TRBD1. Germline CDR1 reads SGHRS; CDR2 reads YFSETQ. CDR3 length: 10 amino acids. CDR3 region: CASSLDRDQF. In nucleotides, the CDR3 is TGCGCCAGCAGCCTAGACAGGGACCAGTTC.

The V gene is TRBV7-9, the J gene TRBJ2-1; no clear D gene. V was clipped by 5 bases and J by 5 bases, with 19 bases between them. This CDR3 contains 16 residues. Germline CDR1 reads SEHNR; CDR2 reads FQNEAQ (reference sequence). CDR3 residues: CASSPTWGHGDNEQFF. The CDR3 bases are TGTGCCAGCAGCCCCACGTGGGGTCACGGTGACAATGAGCAGTTCTTC.

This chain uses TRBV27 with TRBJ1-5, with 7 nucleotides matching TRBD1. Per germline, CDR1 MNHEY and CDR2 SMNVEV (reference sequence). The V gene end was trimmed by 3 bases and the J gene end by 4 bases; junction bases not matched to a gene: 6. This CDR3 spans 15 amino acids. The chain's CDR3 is CASSLSQGINQPQHF. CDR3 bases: TGTGCCAGCAGTTTGTCACAGGGGATAAATCAGCCCCAGCATTTT.

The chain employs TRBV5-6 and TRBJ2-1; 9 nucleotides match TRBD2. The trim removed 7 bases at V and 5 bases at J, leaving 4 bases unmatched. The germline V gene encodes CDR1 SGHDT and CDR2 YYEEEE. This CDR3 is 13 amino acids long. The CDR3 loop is CASLAGVHNEQFF. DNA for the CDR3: TGTGCCAGCTTAGCGGGAGTTCACAATGAGCAGTTCTTC. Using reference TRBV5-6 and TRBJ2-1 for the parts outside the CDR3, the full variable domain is DAGVTQSPTHLIKTRGQQVTLRCSPKSGHDTVSWYQQALGQGPQFIFQYYEEEERQRGNFPDRFSGHQFPNYSSELNVNALLLGDSALYLCASLAGVHNEQFFGPGTRLTVL.

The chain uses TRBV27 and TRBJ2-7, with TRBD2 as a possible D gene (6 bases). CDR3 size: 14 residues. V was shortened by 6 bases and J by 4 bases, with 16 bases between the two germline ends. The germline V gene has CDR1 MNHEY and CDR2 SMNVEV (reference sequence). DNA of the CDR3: TGTGCCAGCAGCCCCATTTACGGGAGTTACGAGCAGTACTTC. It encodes CASSPIYGSYEQYF.